This T cell receptor beta chain was sequenced during a study of blood T cell repertoires in COVID-19. Individuals drawn from approximately 26 US areas were about 18 to 90 years old. Participant reports of clinical history set cohort assignment. Repertoires were generated with immunoSEQ multiplex PCR, while TCRdb's copy carries only in-frame clones and drops some. This sample has approximately 490,000 clones; about 90% occur once, and the top ten carry about 0.75%. The source is a woman under 30 who had recovered from COVID-19. The sequencing input was PBMCs or T cells enriched from blood (not recorded which).

CDR3 nucleotides: TGTGCCGCCGGGACTAGCGGGGGGACCTCGTACTTC. Translation: CAAGTSGGTSYF. The V and J genes are TRBV10-3 and TRBJ2-7; TRBD2 matches 15 bases. The germline V gene encodes CDR1 ENHRY and CDR2 SYGVKD. V lost 11 bases to trimming and J lost 12 bases; unmatched junction nucleotides: 8. This CDR3 region has 12 residues.